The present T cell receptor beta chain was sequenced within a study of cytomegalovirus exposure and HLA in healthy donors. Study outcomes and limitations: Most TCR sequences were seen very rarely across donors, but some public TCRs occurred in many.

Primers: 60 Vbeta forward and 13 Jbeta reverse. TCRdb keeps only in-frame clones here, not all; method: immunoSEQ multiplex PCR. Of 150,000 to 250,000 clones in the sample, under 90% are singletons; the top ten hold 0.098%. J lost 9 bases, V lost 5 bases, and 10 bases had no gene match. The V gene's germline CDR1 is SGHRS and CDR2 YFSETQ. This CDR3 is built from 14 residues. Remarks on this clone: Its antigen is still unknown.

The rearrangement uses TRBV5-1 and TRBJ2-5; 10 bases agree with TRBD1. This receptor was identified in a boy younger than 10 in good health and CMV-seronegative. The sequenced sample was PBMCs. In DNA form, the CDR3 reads TGCGCCAGCAGTTTAGACAGGGGGCTTTTGGCCCAGTACTTC. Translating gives CASSLDRGLLAQYF.